These 26 T cell receptor beta chains were all obtained from the same sample, sequenced in a study of blood T cell repertoires in COVID-19. Measured with immunoSEQ multiplex PCR; TCRdb has only the in-frame clones, and not every one. The repertoire includes tens of thousands of clones, around 90% of them detected once, and roughly 8.1% sits in the top ten. The source material was peripheral blood. The receptors here all came from a woman aged 65 to 85 with acute or convalescent COVID-19.

This chain connects TRBV27 to TRBJ1-5; TRBD1 agrees at 9 bases. The germline gives CDR1 MNHEY, CDR2 SMNVEV (reference sequence). J lost 2 bases, V lost 10 bases, and 15 bases had no gene match. The CDR3 is 17 amino acids. This CDR3 reads CATQRWTGESGNQPQHF. CDR3 in DNA: TGTGCCACCCAACGGTGGACAGGGGAATCTGGCAATCAGCCCCAGCATTTT.

V is TRBV18 and J is TRBJ2-5; the D gene is possibly TRBD1 (5 bases). V lost 4 bases to trimming and J lost 2 bases, with 8 bases between them. The CDR3 extends over 13 amino acids. Per germline, CDR1 KGHSH and CDR2 LQKENI. The CDR3 nucleotides are TGTGCCAGCTCACGACAGAGACAAGAGACCCAGTACTTC. The encoded protein is CASSRQRQETQYF.

This clone appeared a few times. The genes are TRBV2 and TRBJ2-1; 7 nucleotides agree with TRBD2. Germline CDR1 SNHLY, CDR2 FYNNEI. The CDR3 has 15 amino acids. V was pared by 0 bases and J by 7 bases, with 6 bases of the junction left unmatched. DNA of the CDR3: TGTGCCAGCAGTGAAGCCCCGACAGCGGGAAATGAGCAGTTCTTC. The encoded protein is CASSEAPTAGNEQFF.

The CDR3 protein is CASSLDIITEAFF. CDR3 DNA sequence: TGTGCCAGCAGCTTAGATATAATAACTGAAGCTTTCTTT. The rearrangement links TRBV11-2 to TRBJ1-1; D unclear. The CDR3 is 13 amino acids. Germline V lookup: CDR1 SGHAT, CDR2 FQNNGV. V was clipped by 0 bases and J by 5 bases, with 7 bases between them.

This sequence joins TRBV28 and TRBJ1-4, with TRBD1 identical over 8 bases. V lost 3 bases to trimming and J lost 8 bases; unmatched junction nucleotides: 8. CDR1 and CDR2 (germline): MDHEN, SYDVKM. The CDR3 extends over 15 amino acids. CDR3 nucleotide sequence: TGTGCCAGCAGTTTTCTAGACAGGGGACGGGAAAAACTGTTTTTT. Translation gives CASSFLDRGREKLFF.

This clone was picked up a small number of times. The V call is TRBV5-4, the J call TRBJ2-1; 9 positions match TRBD1. Germline V gene data show CDR1 as SGHNT and CDR2 as YYREEE (reference sequence). The CDR3 covers 16 residues. Germline trimming cut 2 bases from V and 2 bases from J; bases unmatched to any gene: 5. Here the CDR3 reads CASSLGTGYTYNEQFF. As DNA, the CDR3 is TGTGCCAGCAGCTTAGGGACAGGGTATACCTACAATGAGCAGTTCTTC.

The J gene is TRBJ2-7, the V gene TRBV30; 7 bases map to TRBD1. Germline CDR1 GTSNPN, CDR2 SVGIG (reference sequence). J lost 7 bases, V lost 2 bases, and 8 bases had no gene match. This CDR3 contains 13 residues. CDR3 amino acids: CAWSSRDSGEQYF. The CDR3 DNA follows: TGTGCCTGGAGTTCCCGGGACAGTGGTGAGCAGTACTTC.

The V and J genes are TRBV13 and TRBJ2-5; 15 nucleotides agree with TRBD2. With 2 bases clipped from V and 4 bases from J, the junction kept 11 bases outside the gene matches. The CDR3 runs 19 residues. Per germline, CDR1 PRHDT and CDR2 FYEKMQ (reference sequence). The CDR3 loop reads CASSLISGLAGGRRETQYF. CDR3 nucleotides: TGTGCCAGCAGCTTAATCTCGGGACTAGCGGGAGGCCGACGAGAGACCCAGTACTTC.

This clone was seen a few times. The J gene is TRBJ2-7, the V gene TRBV29-1, with 7 positions matching TRBD1. CDR3 size: 13 residues. The germline V gene has CDR1 SQVTM and CDR2 ANQGSEA. V trimming: 4 bases; J trimming: 2 bases; junction bases outside the gene matches: 5. The CDR3 nucleotides are TGCAGCGTTGGTTGGACAGGTGCCTACGAGCAGTACTTC. Protein sequence: CSVGWTGAYEQYF.

The V call is TRBV20-1, the J call TRBJ2-7, with D perhaps TRBD2 (5 bases). This CDR3 is built from 11 residues. CDR1 is DFQATT and CDR2 is SNEGSKA in the germline V gene (reference sequence). The germline V and J ends were trimmed by 6 bases and 5 bases, with 11 bases remaining between them. The CDR3 DNA reads as TGCAGTGCGCTTCTAGCAAACGAGCAGTACTTC. This gives the protein CSALLANEQYF.

The chain employs TRBV27 and TRBJ1-5; 10 nucleotides line up with TRBD1. J gave up 4 bases and V 1 base, and 1 base lay outside the gene matches. In germline, CDR1 is MNHEY, CDR2 SMNVEV (reference sequence). The CDR3 contains 15 residues. The CDR3 spells CASSLWGQGNQPQHF. In nucleotides, the CDR3 is TGTGCCAGCAGTTTATGGGGACAGGGGAATCAGCCCCAGCATTTT.

V usage is TRBV24-1 and J usage is TRBJ2-2, with 10 bases aligning to TRBD2. After removal of 3 bases from V and 1 base from J, the junction contained 4 bases not matched to a gene. From germline, CDR1 is KGHDR and CDR2 SFDVKD. This CDR3 contains 17 residues. This CDR3 is CATSDPAGGQNTGELFF. As DNA, the CDR3 is TGTGCCACCAGTGATCCAGCGGGAGGGCAGAACACCGGGGAGCTGTTTTTT.

This sequence joins TRBV15 and TRBJ2-1; tentative D call: TRBD2 (5 bases). The V gene lost 4 bases and the J gene lost 6 bases, with 13 bases spanning the gap. This CDR3 has 14 residues. The germline V gene has CDR1 LNHNV and CDR2 YYDKDF (reference sequence). The CDR3 region is CATSKDSLLNEQFF. CDR3 sequence (DNA): TGTGCCACCAGCAAGGACTCGTTGCTCAATGAGCAGTTCTTC.

Only one count was recorded for this clone. The CDR3 here is CATSRDPLAGGPADTQYF. The CDR3, as DNA: TGTGCCACCAGCAGGGATCCGCTAGCGGGAGGGCCGGCAGATACGCAGTATTTT. The chain employs TRBV15 and TRBJ2-3, with TRBD2 matching over 12 bases. Germline V gives CDR1 LNHNV, CDR2 YYDKDF (reference sequence). Trimming at V came to 3 bases and at J to 4 bases, leaving 11 bases not matched to a gene. The CDR3 is 18 amino acids.

V gene TRBV5-4 combines with J gene TRBJ2-5; D remains unclear. The germline V and J ends were trimmed by 3 bases and 1 base, with 10 bases remaining between them. This CDR3 has 14 amino acids. Germline-derived CDR1 and CDR2 are SGHNT and YYREEE (reference sequence). The CDR3 sequence: CASSSKLGQETQYF. CDR3 DNA sequence: TGTGCCAGCAGCTCGAAACTTGGCCAAGAGACCCAGTACTTC.

J is TRBJ2-7 and V is TRBV11-2; possible D gene TRBD2, 6 bases. This CDR3 is built from 18 residues. Germline values: CDR1 SGHAT, CDR2 FQNNGV. V was shortened by 1 base and J by 0 bases, with 19 bases between the two germline ends. CDR3 amino acids: CASSLGLLLSGSSYEQYF. CDR3 sequence (DNA): TGTGCCAGCAGCTTAGGCTTACTATTGAGCGGGTCCTCCTACGAGCAGTACTTC.

This clone was recorded a few times. The chain employs TRBV2 and TRBJ1-5; D call uncertain. The V end lost 7 bases, the J end lost 0 bases, and 7 bases lay between the germline ends. This CDR3 is built from 13 residues. In germline, CDR1 is SNHLY, CDR2 FYNNEI. The DNA for the CDR3 is TGTGCCAGCAACGGTTATAGCAATCAGCCCCAGCATTTT. Translation: CASNGYSNQPQHF. Full variable domain (outside the CDR3, taken from reference TRBV2 and TRBJ1-5): EPEVTQTPSHQVTQMGQEVILRCVPISNHLYFYWYRQILGQKVEFLVSFYNNEISEKSEIFDDQFSVERPDGSNFTLKIRSTKLEDSAMYFCASNGYSNQPQHFGDGTRLSIL.

The CDR3 DNA sequence: TGTGCCAGCAGCCTAAAACCTTCGGGACAGGGGAGTCACGAGCAGTACTTC. As protein: CASSLKPSGQGSHEQYF. This rearrangement joins TRBV13 to TRBJ2-7; 10 bases are shared with TRBD1. Germline CDR1 and CDR2: PRHDT and FYEKMQ (reference sequence). The junction had 15 bases not matched to a gene; V was cut back by 5 bases and J by 5 bases. This CDR3 is built from 17 residues. The full variable domain, with the rest looked up from reference TRBV13 and TRBJ2-7, is AAGVIQSPRHLIKEKRETATLKCYPIPRHDTVYWYQQGPGQDPQFLISFYEKMQSDKGSIPDRFSAQQFSDYHSELNMSSLELGDSALYFCASSLKPSGQGSHEQYFGPGTRLTVT.

The rearrangement uses TRBV27 and TRBJ1-2, with TRBD1 matching 9 bases. CDR1 and CDR2 from the germline V gene are MNHEY and SMNVEV (reference sequence). V was clipped by 5 bases and J by 1 base; unmatched bases: 29. This CDR3 is built from 23 residues. The CDR3 sequence is CASSPTHRGLLLPNAGGNYGYTF. DNA of the CDR3: TGTGCCAGCAGTCCTACCCACAGGGGGCTGCTCTTGCCAAACGCTGGAGGTAACTATGGCTACACCTTC.

The rearrangement uses TRBV29-1 and TRBJ2-1; no reliable D call. CDR3 size: 13 residues. Germline V gene data show CDR1 as SQVTM and CDR2 as ANQGSEA. V lost 1 base, J lost 3 bases, and 7 bases lay in between. CDR3 sequence: CSVEGIGYNEQFF. CDR3 bases: TGCAGCGTTGAAGGCATCGGCTACAATGAGCAGTTCTTC.

The CDR3 is CASSLRGLAGGSTGELFF. For the CDR3, the DNA is TGTGCCAGCAGTTTAAGAGGACTAGCGGGAGGGTCCACCGGGGAGCTGTTTTTT. The chain joins TRBV28 to TRBJ2-2, with TRBD2 matching 15 bases. Trimming cost V 2 bases and J 4 bases; bases outside gene matches: 5. The CDR3 is 18 amino acids. Per germline, CDR1 MDHEN and CDR2 SYDVKM. Combining the CDR3 with reference TRBV28 and TRBJ2-2 gives the whole variable domain DVKVTQSSRYLVKRTGEKVFLECVQDMDHENMFWYRQDPGLGLRLIYFSYDVKMKEKGDIPEGYSVSREKKERFSLILESASTNQTSMYLCASSLRGLAGGSTGELFFGEGSRLTVL.

This clone was picked up one time. The chain uses TRBV2 and TRBJ1-1; no firm D call. Germline V gene lookup returns CDR1 SNHLY and CDR2 FYNNEI. CDR3 length: 11 amino acids. Trimming shortened V by 3 bases and J by 5 bases, and 4 bases separated the two germline ends. CDR3 in amino acids: CASSDATEAFF. The CDR3 DNA sequence: TGTGCCAGCAGTGACGCGACTGAAGCTTTCTTT.

V is TRBV6-6 and J is TRBJ2-1; D possibly corresponds to TRBD2 (6 bases). Between the trimmed V and J ends, which lost 7 bases and 12 bases, there was a span of 16 bases. The CDR3 spans 12 residues. Germline-derived CDR1 and CDR2 are MNHNY and SVGAGI (reference sequence). The CDR3 coding sequence is TGTGCCAGCAAAGGCGGGGACCACGGGCAGTTCTTC. This gives the protein CASKGGDHGQFF.

The chain links TRBV3-1 (or the pseudogene TRBV3-2) to TRBJ2-3; the match to TRBD2 covers 11 bases. The CDR3 loop spans 20 amino acids. Trimming removed 0 bases from V and 2 bases from J; junction bases left unmatched: 13. CDR1 LGHDT and CDR2 YNNKEL come from the germline V gene (reference sequence). CDR3 nucleotides: TGTGCCAGCAGCCAAGAGTATCGAGGGACTAGCGGTACCTCCACAGATACGCAGTATTTT. Protein: CASSQEYRGTSGTSTDTQYF.

The chain employs TRBV19 and TRBJ2-3; D unresolved. The V end was cut by 6 bases, the J end by 0 bases, with 7 bases between. CDR3 length: 13 amino acids. Germline loops: CDR1 LNHDA, CDR2 SQIVND (reference sequence). The CDR3 region is CASSTPSTDTQYF. DNA for the CDR3: TGTGCCAGTAGCACTCCTAGCACAGATACGCAGTATTTT.

The J gene is TRBJ1-2, the V gene TRBV2; possible D gene TRBD1, 6 bases. The CDR3 loop spans 15 amino acids. Trimming shortened V by 0 bases and J by 2 bases, and 10 bases separated the two germline ends. Germline CDR1 is SNHLY and CDR2 is FYNNEI. The CDR3 loop is CASSEAEGGNYGYTF. Written as DNA, the CDR3 is TGTGCCAGCAGTGAAGCCGAGGGGGGGAACTATGGCTACACCTTC.